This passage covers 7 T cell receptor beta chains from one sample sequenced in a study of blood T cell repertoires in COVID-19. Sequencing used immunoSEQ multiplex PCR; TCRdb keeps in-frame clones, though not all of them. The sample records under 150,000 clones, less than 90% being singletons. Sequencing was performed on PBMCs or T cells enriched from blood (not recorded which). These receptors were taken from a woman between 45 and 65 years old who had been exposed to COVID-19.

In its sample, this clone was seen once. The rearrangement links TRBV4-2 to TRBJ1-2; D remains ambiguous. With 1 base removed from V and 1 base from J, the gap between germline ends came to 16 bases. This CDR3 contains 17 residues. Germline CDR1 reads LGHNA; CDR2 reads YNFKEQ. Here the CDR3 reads CASSQGATTGNNYGYTF. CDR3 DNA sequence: TGTGCCAGCAGCCAAGGGGCCACAACGGGGAATAACTATGGCTACACCTTC.

The CDR3 reads CASSYGQGLSSGNTIYF. The CDR3 DNA follows: TGTGCCAGCAGCTACGGACAGGGATTATCCTCTGGAAACACCATATATTTT. The rearrangement links TRBV9 to TRBJ1-3, with TRBD1 matching 8 bases. The V gene end was trimmed by 4 bases and the J gene end by 0 bases; junction bases not matched to a gene: 9. CDR1 is SGDLS and CDR2 is YYNGEE in the germline V gene. This CDR3 has 17 residues.

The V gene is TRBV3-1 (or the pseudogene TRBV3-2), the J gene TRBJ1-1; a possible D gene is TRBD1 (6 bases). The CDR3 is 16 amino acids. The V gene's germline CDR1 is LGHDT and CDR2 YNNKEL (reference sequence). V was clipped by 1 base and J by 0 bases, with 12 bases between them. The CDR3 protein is CASSQGTESLNTEAFF. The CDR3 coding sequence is TGTGCCAGCAGCCAAGGGACAGAGAGCTTGAACACTGAAGCTTTCTTT.

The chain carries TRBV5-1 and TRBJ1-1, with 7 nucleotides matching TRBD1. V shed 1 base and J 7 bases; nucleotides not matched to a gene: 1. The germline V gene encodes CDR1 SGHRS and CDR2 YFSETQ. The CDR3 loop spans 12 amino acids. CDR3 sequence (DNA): TGCGCCAGCAGCTTGCAGGGGGATGAAGCTTTCTTT. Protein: CASSLQGDEAFF. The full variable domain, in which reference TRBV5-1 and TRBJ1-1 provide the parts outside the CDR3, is KAGVTQTPRYLIKTRGQQVTLSCSPISGHRSVSWYQQTPGQGLQFLFEYFSETQRNKGNFPGRFSGRQFSNSRSEMNVSTLELGDSALYLCASSLQGDEAFFGQGTRLTVV.

Written as DNA, the CDR3 is TGTGCCAGCAGCCAAAGCCCACAGGGGACGCCAACGTTCGCGAACACCGGGGAGCTGTTTTTT. Its protein product is CASSQSPQGTPTFANTGELFF. The chain is built from TRBV3-1 (or the pseudogene TRBV3-2) and TRBJ2-2; 7 nucleotides agree with TRBD1. The junction had 18 bases not matched to a gene; V was cut back by 2 bases and J by 0 bases. CDR1 and CDR2 (germline): LGHDT, YNNKEL (reference sequence). The CDR3 totals 21 residues.

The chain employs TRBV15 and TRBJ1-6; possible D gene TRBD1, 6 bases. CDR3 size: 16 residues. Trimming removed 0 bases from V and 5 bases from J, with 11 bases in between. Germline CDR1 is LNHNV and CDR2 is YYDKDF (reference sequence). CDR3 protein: CATSRERAGDNSPLHF. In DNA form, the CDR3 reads TGTGCCACCAGCAGAGAGCGGGCAGGGGATAATTCACCCCTCCACTTT.

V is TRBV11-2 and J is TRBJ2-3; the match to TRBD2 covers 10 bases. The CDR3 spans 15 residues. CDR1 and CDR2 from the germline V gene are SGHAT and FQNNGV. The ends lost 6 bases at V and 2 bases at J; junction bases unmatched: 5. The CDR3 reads CASSFTSGTTDTQYF. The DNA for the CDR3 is TGTGCCAGCAGTTTCACTAGCGGGACCACAGATACGCAGTATTTT.